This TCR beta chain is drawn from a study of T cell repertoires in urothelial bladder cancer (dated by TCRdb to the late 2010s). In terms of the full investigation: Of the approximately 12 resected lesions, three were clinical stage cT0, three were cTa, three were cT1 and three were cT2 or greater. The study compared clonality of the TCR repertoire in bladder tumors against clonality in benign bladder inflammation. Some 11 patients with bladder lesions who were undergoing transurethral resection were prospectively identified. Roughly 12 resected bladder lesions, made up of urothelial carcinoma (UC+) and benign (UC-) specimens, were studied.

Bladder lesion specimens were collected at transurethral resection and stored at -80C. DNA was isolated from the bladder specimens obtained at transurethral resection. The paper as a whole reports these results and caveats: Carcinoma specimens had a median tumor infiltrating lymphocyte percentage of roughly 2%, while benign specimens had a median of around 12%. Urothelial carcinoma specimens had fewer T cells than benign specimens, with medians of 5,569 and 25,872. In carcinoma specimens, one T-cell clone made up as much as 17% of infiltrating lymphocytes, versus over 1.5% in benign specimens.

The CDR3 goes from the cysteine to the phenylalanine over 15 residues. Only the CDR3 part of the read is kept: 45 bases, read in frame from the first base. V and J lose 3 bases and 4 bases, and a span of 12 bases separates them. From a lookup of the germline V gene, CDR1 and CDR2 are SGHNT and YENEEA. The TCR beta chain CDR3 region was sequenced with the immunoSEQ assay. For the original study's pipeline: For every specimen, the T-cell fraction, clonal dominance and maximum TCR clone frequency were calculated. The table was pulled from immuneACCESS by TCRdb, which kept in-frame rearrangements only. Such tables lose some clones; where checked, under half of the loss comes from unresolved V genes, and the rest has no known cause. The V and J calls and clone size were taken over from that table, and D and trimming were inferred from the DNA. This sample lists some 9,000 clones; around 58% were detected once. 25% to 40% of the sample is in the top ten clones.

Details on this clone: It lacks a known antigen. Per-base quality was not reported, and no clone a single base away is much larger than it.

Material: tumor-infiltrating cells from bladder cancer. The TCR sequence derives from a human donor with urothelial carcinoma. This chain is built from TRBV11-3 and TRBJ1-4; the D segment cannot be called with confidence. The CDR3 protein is CASSLVGGFNEKLFF. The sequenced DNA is TGTGCCAGCAGCTTGGTTGGCGGATTTAATGAAAAACTGTTTTTT.